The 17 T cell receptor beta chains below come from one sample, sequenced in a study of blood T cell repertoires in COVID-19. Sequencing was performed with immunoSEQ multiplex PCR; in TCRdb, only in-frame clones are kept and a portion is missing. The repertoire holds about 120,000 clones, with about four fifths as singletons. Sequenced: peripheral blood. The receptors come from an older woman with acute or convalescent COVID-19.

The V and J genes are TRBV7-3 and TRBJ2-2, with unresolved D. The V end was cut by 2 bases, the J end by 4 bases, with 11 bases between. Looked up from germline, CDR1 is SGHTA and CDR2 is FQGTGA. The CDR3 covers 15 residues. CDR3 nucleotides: TGTGCCAGCAGCTTAGCCCCCTCACTCACCGGGGAGCTGTTTTTT. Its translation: CASSLAPSLTGELFF.

CDR3 protein: CASSTGDWTGDTQYF. The CDR3 DNA sequence: TGTGCCAGCAGTACAGGGGACTGGACGGGAGATACGCAGTATTTT. The chain carries TRBV2 and TRBJ2-3, with D perhaps matching TRBD1 (7 bases). The ends were cut back, 5 bases at V and 5 bases at J, with 17 bases in the middle. CDR3 length: 15 residues. CDR1 and CDR2 from the germline V gene are SNHLY and FYNNEI.

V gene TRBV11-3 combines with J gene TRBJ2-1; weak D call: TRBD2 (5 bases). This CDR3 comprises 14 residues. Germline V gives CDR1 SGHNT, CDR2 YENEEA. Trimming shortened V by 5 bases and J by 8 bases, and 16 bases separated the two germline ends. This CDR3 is CASSRREGSDEQFF. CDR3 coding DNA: TGTGCCAGCAGCCGACGAGAGGGTTCAGATGAGCAGTTCTTC.

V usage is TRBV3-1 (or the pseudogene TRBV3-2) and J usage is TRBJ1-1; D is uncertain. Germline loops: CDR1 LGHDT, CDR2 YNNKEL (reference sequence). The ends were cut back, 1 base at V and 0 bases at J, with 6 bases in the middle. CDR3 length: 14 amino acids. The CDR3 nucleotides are TGTGCCAGCAGCCAAGGGCAGTTGAACACTGAAGCTTTCTTT. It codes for CASSQGQLNTEAFF.

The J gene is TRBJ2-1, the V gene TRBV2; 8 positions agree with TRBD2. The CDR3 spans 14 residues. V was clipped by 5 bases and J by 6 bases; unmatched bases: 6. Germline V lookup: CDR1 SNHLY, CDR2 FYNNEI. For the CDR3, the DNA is TGTGCCAGCAGTACCCGTGGACTAGCCAATGAGCAGTTCTTC. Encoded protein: CASSTRGLANEQFF. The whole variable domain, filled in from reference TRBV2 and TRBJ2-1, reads EPEVTQTPSHQVTQMGQEVILRCVPISNHLYFYWYRQILGQKVEFLVSFYNNEISEKSEIFDDQFSVERPDGSNFTLKIRSTKLEDSAMYFCASSTRGLANEQFFGPGTRLTVL.

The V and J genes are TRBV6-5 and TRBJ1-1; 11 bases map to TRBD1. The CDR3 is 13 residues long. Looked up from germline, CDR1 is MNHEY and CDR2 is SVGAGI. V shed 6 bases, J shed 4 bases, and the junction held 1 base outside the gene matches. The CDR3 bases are TGTGCCAGCAGCGGACAGGGGGCCACTGAAGCTTTCTTT. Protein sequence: CASSGQGATEAFF.

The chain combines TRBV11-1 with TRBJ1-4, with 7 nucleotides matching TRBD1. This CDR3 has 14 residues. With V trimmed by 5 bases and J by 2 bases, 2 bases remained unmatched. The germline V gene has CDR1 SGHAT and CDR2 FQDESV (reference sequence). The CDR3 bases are TGTGCCAGCAGCGTAGGGGGCACTAATGAAAAACTGTTTTTT. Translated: CASSVGGTNEKLFF.

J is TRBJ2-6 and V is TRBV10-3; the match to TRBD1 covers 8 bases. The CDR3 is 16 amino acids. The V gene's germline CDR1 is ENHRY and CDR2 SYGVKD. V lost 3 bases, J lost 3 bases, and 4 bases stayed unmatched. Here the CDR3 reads CAISEGGTGGANVLTF. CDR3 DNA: TGTGCCATCAGTGAAGGGGGGACAGGTGGGGCCAACGTCCTGACTTTC.

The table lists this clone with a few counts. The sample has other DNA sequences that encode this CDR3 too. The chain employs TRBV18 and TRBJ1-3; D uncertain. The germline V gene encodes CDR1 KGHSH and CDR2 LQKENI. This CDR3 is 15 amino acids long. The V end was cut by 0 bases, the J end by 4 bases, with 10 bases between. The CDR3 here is CASSPPGGGGNTIYF. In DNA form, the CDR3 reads TGTGCCAGCTCACCACCAGGAGGTGGAGGAAACACCATATATTTT.

The CDR3 nucleotides read TGTGCCAGCAGCTTTAGAGCGGGGAACCACAATGAGCAGTTCTTC. This translates into CASSFRAGNHNEQFF. V usage is TRBV13 and J usage is TRBJ2-1, with 7 positions matching TRBD2. This CDR3 is 15 amino acids long. V was pared by 3 bases and J by 5 bases, with 7 bases of the junction left unmatched. CDR1 and CDR2 from the germline V gene are PRHDT and FYEKMQ (reference sequence).

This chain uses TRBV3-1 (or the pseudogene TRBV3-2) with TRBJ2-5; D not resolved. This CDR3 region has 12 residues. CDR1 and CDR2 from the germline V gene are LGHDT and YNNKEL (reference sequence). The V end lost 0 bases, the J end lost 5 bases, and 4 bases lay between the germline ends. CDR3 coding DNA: TGTGCCAGCAGCCAAGACGAGGAGACCCAGTACTTC. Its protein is CASSQDEETQYF.

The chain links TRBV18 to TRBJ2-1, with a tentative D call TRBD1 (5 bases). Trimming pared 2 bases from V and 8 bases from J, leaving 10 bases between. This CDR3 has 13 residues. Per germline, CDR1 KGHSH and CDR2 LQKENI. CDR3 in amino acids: CASSPATEDEQFF. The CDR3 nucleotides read TGTGCCAGCTCACCAGCGACAGAGGATGAGCAGTTCTTC.

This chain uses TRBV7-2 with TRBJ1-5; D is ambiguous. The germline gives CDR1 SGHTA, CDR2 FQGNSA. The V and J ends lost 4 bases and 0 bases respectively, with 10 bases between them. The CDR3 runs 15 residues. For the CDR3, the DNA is TGTGCCAGCAGCTCTTACCAGGATAGCAATCAGCCCCAGCATTTT. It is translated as CASSSYQDSNQPQHF.

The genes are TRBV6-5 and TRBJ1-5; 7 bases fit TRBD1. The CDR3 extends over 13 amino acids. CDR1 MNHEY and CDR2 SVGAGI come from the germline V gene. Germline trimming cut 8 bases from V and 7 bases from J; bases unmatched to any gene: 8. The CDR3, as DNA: TGTGCCAGCCGACAGGGACCGGGACAGCCCCAGCATTTT. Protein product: CASRQGPGQPQHF.

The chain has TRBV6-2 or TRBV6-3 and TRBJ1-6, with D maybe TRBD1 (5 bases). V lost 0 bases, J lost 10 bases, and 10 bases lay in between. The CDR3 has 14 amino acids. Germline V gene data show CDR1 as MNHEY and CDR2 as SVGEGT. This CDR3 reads CASSYSSRESPLHF. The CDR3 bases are TGTGCCAGCAGTTACTCGAGCAGGGAATCACCCCTCCACTTT.

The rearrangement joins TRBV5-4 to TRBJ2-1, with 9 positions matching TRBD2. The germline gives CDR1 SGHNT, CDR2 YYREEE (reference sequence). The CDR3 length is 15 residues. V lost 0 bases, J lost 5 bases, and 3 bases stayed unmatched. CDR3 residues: CASSLVSGGHNEQFF. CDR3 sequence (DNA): TGTGCCAGCAGCTTGGTGAGCGGGGGGCACAATGAGCAGTTCTTC.

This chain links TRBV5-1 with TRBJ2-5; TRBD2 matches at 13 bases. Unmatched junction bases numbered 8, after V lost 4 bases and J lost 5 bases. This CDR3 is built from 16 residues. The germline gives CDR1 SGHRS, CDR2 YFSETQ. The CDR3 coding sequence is TGCGCCAGCAGCAGAAGGACTAGCGGGGGTTCTGAGACCCAGTACTTC. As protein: CASSRRTSGGSETQYF.